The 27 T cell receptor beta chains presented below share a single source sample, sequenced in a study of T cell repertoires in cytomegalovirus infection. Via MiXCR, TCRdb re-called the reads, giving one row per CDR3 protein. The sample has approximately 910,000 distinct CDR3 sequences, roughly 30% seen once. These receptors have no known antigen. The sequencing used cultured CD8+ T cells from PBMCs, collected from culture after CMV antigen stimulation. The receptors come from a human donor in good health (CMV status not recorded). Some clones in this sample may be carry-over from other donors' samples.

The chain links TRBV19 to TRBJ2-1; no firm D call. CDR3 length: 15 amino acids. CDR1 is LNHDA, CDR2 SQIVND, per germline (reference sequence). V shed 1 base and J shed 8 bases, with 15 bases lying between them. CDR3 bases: TGTGCCAGTAGTATAGGGATGGCCGGCTGGGATGAGCAGTTCTTC. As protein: CASSIGMAGWDEQFF.

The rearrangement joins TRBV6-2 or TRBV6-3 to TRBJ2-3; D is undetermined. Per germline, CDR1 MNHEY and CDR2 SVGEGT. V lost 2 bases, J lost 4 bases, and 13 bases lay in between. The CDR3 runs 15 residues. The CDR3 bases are TGTGCCAGCAGTTACGGCGTCTTGGTTGCAGATACGCAGTATTTT. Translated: CASSYGVLVADTQYF.

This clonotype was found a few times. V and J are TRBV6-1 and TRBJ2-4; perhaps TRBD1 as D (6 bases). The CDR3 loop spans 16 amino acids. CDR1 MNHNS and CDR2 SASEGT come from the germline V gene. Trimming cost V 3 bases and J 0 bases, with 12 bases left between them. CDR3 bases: TGTGCCAGCAGTGACCGACAGGAGTCAGCCAAAAACATTCAGTACTTC. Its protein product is CASSDRQESAKNIQYF.

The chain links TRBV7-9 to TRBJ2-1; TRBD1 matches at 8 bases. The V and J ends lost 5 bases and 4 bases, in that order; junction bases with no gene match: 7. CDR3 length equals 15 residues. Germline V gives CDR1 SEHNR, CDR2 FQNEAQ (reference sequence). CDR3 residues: CASSPQGASYNEQFF. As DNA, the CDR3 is TGTGCCAGCAGCCCCCAGGGGGCTTCGTACAATGAGCAGTTCTTC.

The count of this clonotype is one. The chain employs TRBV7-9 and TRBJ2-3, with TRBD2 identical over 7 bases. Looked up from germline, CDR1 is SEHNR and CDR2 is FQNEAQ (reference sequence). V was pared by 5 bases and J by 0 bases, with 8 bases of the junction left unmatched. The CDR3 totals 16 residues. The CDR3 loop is CASSPRDYSSTDTQYF. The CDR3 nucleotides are TGTGCCAGCAGCCCACGGGACTACTCTAGCACAGATACGCAGTATTTT.

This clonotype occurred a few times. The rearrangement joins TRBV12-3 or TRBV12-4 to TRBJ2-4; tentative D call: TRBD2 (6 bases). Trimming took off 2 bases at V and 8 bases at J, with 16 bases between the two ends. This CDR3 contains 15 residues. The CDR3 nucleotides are TGTGCCAGCAGTTTACGGCAGGGCGGGGTGGACATTCAGTACTTC. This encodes CASSLRQGGVDIQYF.

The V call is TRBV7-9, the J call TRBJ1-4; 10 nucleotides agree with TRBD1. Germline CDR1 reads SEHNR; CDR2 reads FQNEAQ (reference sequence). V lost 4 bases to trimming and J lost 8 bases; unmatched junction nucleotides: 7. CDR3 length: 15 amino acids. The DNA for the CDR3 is TGTGCCAGCAGCTACGGGACAGGGGCCATGGAAAAACTGTTTTTT. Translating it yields CASSYGTGAMEKLFF.

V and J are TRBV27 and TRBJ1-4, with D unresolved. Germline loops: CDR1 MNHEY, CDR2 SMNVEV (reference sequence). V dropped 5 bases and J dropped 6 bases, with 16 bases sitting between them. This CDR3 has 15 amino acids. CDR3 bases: TGTGCCAGCAGTCCGACTCCCTTCGTGTATGAAAAACTGTTTTTT. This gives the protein CASSPTPFVYEKLFF.

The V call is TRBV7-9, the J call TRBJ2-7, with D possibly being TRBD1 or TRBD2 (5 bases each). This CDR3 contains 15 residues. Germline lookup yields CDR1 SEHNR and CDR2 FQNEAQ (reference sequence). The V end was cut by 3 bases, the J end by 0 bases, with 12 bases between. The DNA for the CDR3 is TGTGCCAGCAGCTTGGGGACCTGGGTCTCCTACGAGCAGTACTTC. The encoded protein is CASSLGTWVSYEQYF.

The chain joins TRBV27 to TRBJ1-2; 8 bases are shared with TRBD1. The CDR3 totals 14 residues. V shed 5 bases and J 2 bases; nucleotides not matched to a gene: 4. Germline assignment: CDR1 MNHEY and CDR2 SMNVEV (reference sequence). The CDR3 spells CASSETGVNYGYTF. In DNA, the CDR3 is TGTGCCAGCAGTGAGACAGGGGTAAACTATGGCTACACCTTC.

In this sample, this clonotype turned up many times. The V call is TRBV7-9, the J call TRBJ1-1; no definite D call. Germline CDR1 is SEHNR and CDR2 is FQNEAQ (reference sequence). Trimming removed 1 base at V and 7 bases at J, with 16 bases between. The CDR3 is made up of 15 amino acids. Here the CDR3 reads CASSLEAVGWGEAFF. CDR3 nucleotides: TGTGCCAGCAGCTTAGAGGCGGTTGGGTGGGGTGAAGCTTTCTTT.

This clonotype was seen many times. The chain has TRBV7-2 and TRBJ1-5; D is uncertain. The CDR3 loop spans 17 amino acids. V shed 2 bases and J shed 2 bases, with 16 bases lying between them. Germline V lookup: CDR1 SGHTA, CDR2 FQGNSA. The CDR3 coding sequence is TGTGCCAGCAGCTTAAAATTCAGCGTGGGCGGCAATCAGCCCCAGCATTTT. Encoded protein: CASSLKFSVGGNQPQHF.

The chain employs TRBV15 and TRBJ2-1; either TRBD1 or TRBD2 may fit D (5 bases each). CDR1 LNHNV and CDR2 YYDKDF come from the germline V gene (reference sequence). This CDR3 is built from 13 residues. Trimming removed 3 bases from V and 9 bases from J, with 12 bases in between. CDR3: CATSSDSGPEQFF. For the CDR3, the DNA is TGTGCCACCAGCAGCGATTCGGGGCCTGAGCAGTTCTTC.

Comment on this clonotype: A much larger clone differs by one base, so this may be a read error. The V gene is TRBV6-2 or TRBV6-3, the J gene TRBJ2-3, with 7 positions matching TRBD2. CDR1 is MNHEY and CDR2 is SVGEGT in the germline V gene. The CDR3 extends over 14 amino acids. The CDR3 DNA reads TGTACCAGCTCTTCGGGGGGACCCACAGATACGCAGTATTTT. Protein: CTSSSGGPTDTQYF.

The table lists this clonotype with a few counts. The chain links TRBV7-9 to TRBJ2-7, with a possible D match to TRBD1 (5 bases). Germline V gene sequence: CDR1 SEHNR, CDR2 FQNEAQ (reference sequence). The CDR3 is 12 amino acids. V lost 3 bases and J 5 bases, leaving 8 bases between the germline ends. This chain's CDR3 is CASSFRANEQYV. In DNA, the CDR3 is TGTGCCAGCAGCTTCAGGGCCAACGAGCAGTACGTC.

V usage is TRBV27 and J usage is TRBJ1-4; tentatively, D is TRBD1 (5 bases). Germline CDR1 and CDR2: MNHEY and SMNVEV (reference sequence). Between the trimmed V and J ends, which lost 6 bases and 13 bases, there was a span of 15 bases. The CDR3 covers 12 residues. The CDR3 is CASSFRDGLLFF. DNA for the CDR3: TGTGCCAGCAGCTTTCGGGACGGGCTACTGTTTTTT. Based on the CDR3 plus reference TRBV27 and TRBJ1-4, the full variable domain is EAQVTQNPRYLITVTGKKLTVTCSQNMNHEYMSWYRQDPGLGLRQIYYSMNVEVTDKGDVPEGYKVSRKEKRNFPLILESPSPNQTSLYFCASSFRDGLLFFGSGTQLSVL.

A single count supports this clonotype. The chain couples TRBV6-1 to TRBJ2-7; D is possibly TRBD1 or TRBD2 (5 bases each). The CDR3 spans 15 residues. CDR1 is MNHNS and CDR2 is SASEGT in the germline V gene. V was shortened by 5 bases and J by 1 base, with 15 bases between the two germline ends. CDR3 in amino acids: CASSLGTLTSYEQYV. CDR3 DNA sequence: TGTGCCAGCAGTCTCGGGACCTTAACATCCTACGAGCAGTACGTC.

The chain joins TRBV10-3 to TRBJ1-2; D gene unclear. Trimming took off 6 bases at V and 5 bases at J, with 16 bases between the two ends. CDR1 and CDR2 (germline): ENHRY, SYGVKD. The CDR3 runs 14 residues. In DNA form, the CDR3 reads TGTGCCATCAGAGAGGAGGAAGGACGTTATGGCTACACCTTC. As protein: CAIREEEGRYGYTF.

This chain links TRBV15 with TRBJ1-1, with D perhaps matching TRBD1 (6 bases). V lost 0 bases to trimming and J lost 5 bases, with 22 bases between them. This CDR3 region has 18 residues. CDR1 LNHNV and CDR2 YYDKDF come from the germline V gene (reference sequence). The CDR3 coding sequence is TGTGCCACCAGCAGAGATAAGTCGCGGGGGCTCCTGGGGACTGAAGCTTTCTTT. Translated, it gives CATSRDKSRGLLGTEAFF.

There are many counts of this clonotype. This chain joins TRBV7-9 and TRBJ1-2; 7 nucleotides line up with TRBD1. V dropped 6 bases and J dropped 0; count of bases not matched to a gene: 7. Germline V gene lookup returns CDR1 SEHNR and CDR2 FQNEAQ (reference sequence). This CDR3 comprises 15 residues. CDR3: CASRNRDSPNYGYTF. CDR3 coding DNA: TGTGCCAGCAGGAACCGGGACAGCCCTAACTATGGCTACACCTTC.

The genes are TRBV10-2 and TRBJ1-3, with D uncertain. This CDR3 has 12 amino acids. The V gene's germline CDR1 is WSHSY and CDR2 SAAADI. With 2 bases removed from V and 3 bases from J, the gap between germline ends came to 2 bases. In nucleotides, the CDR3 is TGCGCCAGCAGTGAGGGTGGAAACACCATATATTTT. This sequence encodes CASSEGGNTIYF.

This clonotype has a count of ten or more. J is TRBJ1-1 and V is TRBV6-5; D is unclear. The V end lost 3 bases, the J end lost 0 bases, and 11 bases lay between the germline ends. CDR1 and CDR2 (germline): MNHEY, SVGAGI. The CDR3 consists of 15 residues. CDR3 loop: CASSYVDGVNTEAFF. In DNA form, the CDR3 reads TGTGCCAGCAGTTATGTGGACGGAGTGAACACTGAAGCTTTCTTT.

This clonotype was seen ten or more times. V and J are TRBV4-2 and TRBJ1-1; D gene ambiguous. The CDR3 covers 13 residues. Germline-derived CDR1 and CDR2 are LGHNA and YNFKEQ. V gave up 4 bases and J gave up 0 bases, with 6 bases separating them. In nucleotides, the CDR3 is TGTGCCAGCAGCCCAAAGCTGAACACTGAAGCTTTCTTT. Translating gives CASSPKLNTEAFF.

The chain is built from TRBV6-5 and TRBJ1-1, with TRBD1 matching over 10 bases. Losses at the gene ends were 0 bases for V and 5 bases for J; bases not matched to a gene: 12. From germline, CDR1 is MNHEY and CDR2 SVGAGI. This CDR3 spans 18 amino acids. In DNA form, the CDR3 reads TGTGCCAGCAGTTACTCACGGGACAGGGGACGAGGGGGAACTGAAGCTTTCTTT. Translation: CASSYSRDRGRGGTEAFF.

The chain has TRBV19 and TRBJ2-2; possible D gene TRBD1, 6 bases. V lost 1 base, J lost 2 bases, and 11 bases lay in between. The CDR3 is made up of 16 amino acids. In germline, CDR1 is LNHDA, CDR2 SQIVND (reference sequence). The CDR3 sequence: CASSIAWTANTGELFF. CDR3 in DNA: TGTGCCAGTAGTATAGCTTGGACAGCTAACACCGGGGAGCTGTTTTTT. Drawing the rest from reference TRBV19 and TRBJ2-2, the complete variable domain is DGGITQSPKYLFRKEGQNVTLSCEQNLNHDAMYWYRQDPGQGLRLIYYSQIVNDFQKGDIAEGYSVSREKKESFPLTVTSAQKNPTAFYLCASSIAWTANTGELFFGEGSRLTVL.

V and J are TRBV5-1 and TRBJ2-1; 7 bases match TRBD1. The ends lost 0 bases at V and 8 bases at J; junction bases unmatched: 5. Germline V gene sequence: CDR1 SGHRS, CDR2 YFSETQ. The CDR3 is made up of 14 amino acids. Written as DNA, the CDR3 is TGCGCCAGCAGCTTGGGACAGGGTAACGATGAGCAGTTCTTC. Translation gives CASSLGQGNDEQFF.

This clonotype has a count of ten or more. The CDR3 bases are TGTGCCAGCACCCCACGGGCCTCTGGGGCCAACGTCCTGACTTTC. The encoded protein is CASTPRASGANVLTF. The V and J genes are TRBV7-9 and TRBJ2-6, with unresolved D. The CDR3 totals 15 residues. CDR1 and CDR2 (germline): SEHNR, FQNEAQ (reference sequence). Trimming took 7 bases from V and 0 from J, leaving 10 bases between them. The full variable domain, with the rest looked up from reference TRBV7-9 and TRBJ2-6, is DTGVSQNPRHKITKRGQNVTFRCDPISEHNRLYWYRQTLGQGPEFLTYFQNEAQLEKSRLLSDRFSAERPKGSFSTLEIQRTEQGDSAMYLCASTPRASGANVLTFGAGSRLTVL.